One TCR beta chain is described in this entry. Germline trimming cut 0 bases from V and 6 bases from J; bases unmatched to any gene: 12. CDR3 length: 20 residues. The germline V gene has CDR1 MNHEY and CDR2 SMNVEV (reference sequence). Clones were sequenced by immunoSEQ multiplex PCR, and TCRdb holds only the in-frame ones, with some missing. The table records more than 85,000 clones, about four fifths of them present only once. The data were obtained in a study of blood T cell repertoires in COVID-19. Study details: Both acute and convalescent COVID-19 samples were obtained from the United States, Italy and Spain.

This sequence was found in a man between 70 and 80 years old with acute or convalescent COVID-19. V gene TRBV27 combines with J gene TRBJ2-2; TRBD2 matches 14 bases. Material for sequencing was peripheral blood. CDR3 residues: CASSLSGTSGSSRRAGELFF. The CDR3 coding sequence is TGTGCCAGCAGTTTATCAGGGACTAGCGGGAGTAGTAGAAGGGCCGGGGAGCTGTTTTTT.